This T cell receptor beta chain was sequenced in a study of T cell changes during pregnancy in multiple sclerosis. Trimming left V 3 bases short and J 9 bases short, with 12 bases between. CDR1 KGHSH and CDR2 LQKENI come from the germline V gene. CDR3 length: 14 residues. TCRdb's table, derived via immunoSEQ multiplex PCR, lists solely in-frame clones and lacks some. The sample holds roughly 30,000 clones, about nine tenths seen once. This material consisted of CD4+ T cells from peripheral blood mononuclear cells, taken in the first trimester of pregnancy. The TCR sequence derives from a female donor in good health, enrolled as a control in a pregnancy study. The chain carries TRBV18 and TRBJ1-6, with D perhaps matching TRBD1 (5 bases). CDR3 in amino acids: CASSPGGEISPLHF. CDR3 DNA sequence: TGTGCCAGCTCACCGGGAGGGGAGATTTCACCCCTCCACTTT. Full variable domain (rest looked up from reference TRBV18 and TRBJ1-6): NAGVMQNPRHLVRRRGQEARLRCSPMKGHSHVYWYRQLPEEGLKFMVYLQKENIIDESGMPKERFSAEFPKEGPSILRIQQVVRGDSAAYFCASSPGGEISPLHFGNGTRLTVT.